The clone carrying this T cell receptor (beta chain) has just a few counts. The target antigen is unknown. The record originates from a study of early T cells in non-severe SARS-CoV-2 infection. Turning to the study itself: Sequencing targeted bulk RNA from unsorted whole blood, leaving chains unpaired.

Separate cDNA molecules each had unique molecular identifiers attached to them. TCRdb independently ran MiXCR on the 5' RACE reads; one entry per CDR3 protein. The sample has under 45,000 distinct CDR3 sequences; roughly 7.9% are singletons. General observations from the study: Private and CD4 specificities were missed by VDJdb matching, skewed to anti-spike CD8.

CDR3 length equals 15 residues. Germline CDR1 is SGHVS and CDR2 is FNYEAQ. V shed 5 bases, J shed 9 bases, and the junction held 7 bases outside the gene matches. The J gene is TRBJ2-1, the V gene TRBV7-6; 13 positions match TRBD2. This specimen consisted of whole blood, obtained at baseline. This TCR was sampled from an adult who was a healthcare worker with PCR-confirmed SARS-CoV-2 infection or an uninfected control (not recorded which). CDR3 DNA: TGTGCCAGCAGCCAGACTAGCGGGGGGAGTGGTGAGCAGTTCTTC. Translating gives CASSQTSGGSGEQFF.